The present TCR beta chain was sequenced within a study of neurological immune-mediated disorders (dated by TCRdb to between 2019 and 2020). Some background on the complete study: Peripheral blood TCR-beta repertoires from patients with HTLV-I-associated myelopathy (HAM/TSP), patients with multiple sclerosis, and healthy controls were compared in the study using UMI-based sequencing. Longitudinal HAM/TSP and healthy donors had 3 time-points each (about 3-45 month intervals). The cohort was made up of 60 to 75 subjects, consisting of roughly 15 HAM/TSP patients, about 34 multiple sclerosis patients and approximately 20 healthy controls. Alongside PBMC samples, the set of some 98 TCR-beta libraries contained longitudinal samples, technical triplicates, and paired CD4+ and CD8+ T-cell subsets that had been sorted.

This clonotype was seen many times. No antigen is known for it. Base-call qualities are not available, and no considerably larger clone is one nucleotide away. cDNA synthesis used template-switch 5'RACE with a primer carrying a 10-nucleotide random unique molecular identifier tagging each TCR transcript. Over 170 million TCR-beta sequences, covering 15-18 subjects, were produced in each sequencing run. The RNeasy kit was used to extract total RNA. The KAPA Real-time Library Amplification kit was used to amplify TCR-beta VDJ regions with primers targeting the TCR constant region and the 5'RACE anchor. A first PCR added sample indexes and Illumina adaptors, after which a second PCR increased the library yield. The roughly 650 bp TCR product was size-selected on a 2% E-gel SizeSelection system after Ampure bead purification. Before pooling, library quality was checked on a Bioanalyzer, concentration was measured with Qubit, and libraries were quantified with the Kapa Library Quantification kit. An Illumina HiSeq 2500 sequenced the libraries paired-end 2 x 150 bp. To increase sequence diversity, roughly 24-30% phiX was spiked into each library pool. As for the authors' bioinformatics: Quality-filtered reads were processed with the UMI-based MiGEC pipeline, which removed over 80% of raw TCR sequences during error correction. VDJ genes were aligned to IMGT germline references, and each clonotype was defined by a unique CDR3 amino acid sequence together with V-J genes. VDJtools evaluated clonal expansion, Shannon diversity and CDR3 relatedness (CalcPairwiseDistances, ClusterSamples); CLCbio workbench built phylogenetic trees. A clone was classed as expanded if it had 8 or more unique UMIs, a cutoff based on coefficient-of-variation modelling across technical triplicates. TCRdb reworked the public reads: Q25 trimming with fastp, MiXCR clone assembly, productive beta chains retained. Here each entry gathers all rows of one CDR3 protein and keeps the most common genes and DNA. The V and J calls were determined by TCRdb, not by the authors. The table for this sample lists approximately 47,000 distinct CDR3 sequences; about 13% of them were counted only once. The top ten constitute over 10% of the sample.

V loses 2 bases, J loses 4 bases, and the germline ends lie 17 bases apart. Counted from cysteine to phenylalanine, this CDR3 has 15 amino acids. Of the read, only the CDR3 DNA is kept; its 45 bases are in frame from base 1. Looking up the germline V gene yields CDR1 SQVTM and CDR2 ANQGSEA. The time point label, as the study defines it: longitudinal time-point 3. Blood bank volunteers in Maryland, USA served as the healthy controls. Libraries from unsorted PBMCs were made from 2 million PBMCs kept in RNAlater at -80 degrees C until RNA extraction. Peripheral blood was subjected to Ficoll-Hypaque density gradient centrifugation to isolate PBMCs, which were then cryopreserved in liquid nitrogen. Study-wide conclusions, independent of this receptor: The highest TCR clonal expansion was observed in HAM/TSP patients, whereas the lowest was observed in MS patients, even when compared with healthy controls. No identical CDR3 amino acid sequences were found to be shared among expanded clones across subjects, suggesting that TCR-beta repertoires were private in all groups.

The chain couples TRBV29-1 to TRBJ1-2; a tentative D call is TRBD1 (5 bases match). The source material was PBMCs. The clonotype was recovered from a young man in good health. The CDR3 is CSVETGLSRGYGYTF. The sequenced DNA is TGCAGCGTTGAAACGGGACTGTCGCGGGGCTATGGCTACACCTTC.